The 16 T cell receptor beta chains given below trace back to one sample, sequenced in a study of blood T cell repertoires in COVID-19. This table comes from immunoSEQ multiplex PCR, and its TCRdb copy is limited to in-frame clones, with some not included. Of around 180,000 clones listed, roughly four fifths were seen once; the top ten hold around 10%. The specimen was peripheral blood. The source of these receptors is a woman aged 80 or over with COVID-19, enrolled during active disease.

The chain is built from TRBV5-1 and TRBJ2-7, with TRBD1 identical over 9 bases. The length of the CDR3 is 16 residues. Trimming cost V 1 base and J 3 bases; bases outside gene matches: 8. Germline V gene lookup returns CDR1 SGHRS and CDR2 YFSETQ. The CDR3 nucleotides are TGCGCCAGCAGCTTGAATGCCGGGACAGGGTACTACGAGCAGTACTTC. It specifies CASSLNAGTGYYEQYF.

Worth noting for this clone: At the DNA level, this CDR3 is encoded by other sequences in the same sample as well. The V and J genes are TRBV19 and TRBJ1-2, with 9 bases aligning to TRBD1. J was trimmed by 1 base and V by 4 bases; bases with no gene match: 1. CDR3 size: 14 residues. Germline V gene sequence: CDR1 LNHDA, CDR2 SQIVND (reference sequence). DNA of the CDR3: TGTGCCAGTAGTACGGGACAGGGTAACTATGGCTACACCTTC. Protein sequence: CASSTGQGNYGYTF.

The gene calls are TRBV5-5 and TRBJ2-7, with 9 nucleotides matching TRBD2. CDR1 is SGHKS and CDR2 is YYEKEE in the germline V gene (reference sequence). V gave up 0 bases and J gave up 4 bases; unmatched junction bases: 5. The CDR3 loop spans 15 amino acids. The CDR3 here is CASSLGSGSQYEQYF. CDR3 DNA sequence: TGTGCCAGCAGCTTGGGTAGCGGGAGTCAATACGAGCAGTACTTC.

This sequence joins TRBV7-9 and TRBJ1-2, with 7 positions matching TRBD1. Trimming cost V 4 bases and J 0 bases; bases outside gene matches: 5. There are 15 residues in the CDR3. Germline CDR1 and CDR2: SEHNR and FQNEAQ (reference sequence). CDR3 region: CASSWGQPANYGYTF. CDR3 coding DNA: TGTGCCAGCAGCTGGGGACAGCCTGCTAACTATGGCTACACCTTC.

The rearrangement joins TRBV29-1 to TRBJ2-7; 9 positions agree with TRBD1. This CDR3 comprises 13 residues. Germline CDR1 is SQVTM and CDR2 is ANQGSEA. Trimming took 3 bases from V and 3 from J; bases not matched to a gene: 3. The CDR3 sequence is CSVEGDRVYEQYF. CDR3 DNA sequence: TGCAGCGTTGAGGGGGACAGGGTCTACGAGCAGTACTTC.

This clone was detected ten times or more. The V call is TRBV27, the J call TRBJ1-2, with D possibly matching TRBD1 (5 bases). This CDR3 region has 15 residues. CDR1 MNHEY and CDR2 SMNVEV come from the germline V gene (reference sequence). The V gene lost 6 bases and the J gene lost 6 bases, with 20 bases spanning the gap. The CDR3 is CASRNPAGGHNGYTF. CDR3 sequence (DNA): TGTGCCAGCAGAAACCCTGCCGGGGGTCACAATGGCTACACCTTC.

The rearrangement joins TRBV5-4 to TRBJ1-4; D is perhaps TRBD1 (5 bases). Germline CDR1 reads SGHNT; CDR2 reads YYREEE (reference sequence). The CDR3 loop spans 14 amino acids. V was clipped by 5 bases and J by 7 bases, with 15 bases between them. The CDR3 is CASSRGGVGEKLFF. CDR3 coding DNA: TGTGCCAGCAGTAGGGGCGGGGTCGGTGAAAAACTGTTTTTT.

The chain employs TRBV28 and TRBJ1-1; D gene uncertain. The CDR3 loop spans 14 amino acids. The ends were cut back, 1 base at V and 0 bases at J, with 6 bases in the middle. The germline V gene has CDR1 MDHEN and CDR2 SYDVKM. The CDR3 DNA reads as TGTGCCAGCAGTTTATATAGCCTGAACACTGAAGCTTTCTTT. Its translation is CASSLYSLNTEAFF.

The gene calls are TRBV21-1 and TRBJ2-1; TRBD2 reflects the table's D call only, with no check against the DNA. TRBV21-1 is tagged as a pseudogene. This CDR3 region has 15 residues. The chain's CDR3 is CASSQREPPYNEQFF. CDR3 coding DNA: TGTGCCAGCAGCCAGCGGGAGCCCCCCTACAATGAGCAGTTCTTC.

The sample holds a few counts of this clone. CDR3 DNA sequence: TGCGCCAGCAGTGCCGGGACAGTGAGCGTCCGAACGGATGGCTACACCTTC. As protein: CASSAGTVSVRTDGYTF. This sequence joins TRBV10-1 and TRBJ1-2; 7 bases fit TRBD1. V shed 4 bases and J 6 bases; nucleotides not matched to a gene: 17. This CDR3 spans 17 amino acids. CDR1 is WNHNN and CDR2 is SYGVQD in the germline V gene (reference sequence).

The genes are TRBV6-5 and TRBJ2-7; tentatively, D is TRBD1 (6 bases). The germline V gene encodes CDR1 MNHEY and CDR2 SVGAGI. The CDR3 has 12 amino acids. Trimming shortened V by 6 bases and J by 9 bases, and 15 bases separated the two germline ends. The CDR3 DNA is TGTGCCAGCAGCTCCGACAGGTACCGGCAGTACTTC. Protein product: CASSSDRYRQYF.

In its sample, this clone was seen once. The chain employs TRBV28 and TRBJ2-1; a possible D gene is TRBD1 (5 bases). The CDR3 is made up of 15 amino acids. V shed 5 bases and J shed 8 bases, with 19 bases lying between them. The germline V gene encodes CDR1 MDHEN and CDR2 SYDVKM. CDR3 loop: CASSGRQWQPYEQFF. The CDR3 nucleotides are TGTGCCAGCAGTGGTCGACAGTGGCAGCCATATGAGCAGTTCTTC.

This rearrangement joins TRBV5-1 to TRBJ2-3; 12 bases match TRBD2. There are 16 residues in the CDR3. CDR1 is SGHRS and CDR2 is YFSETQ in the germline V gene. The V gene end was trimmed by 4 bases and the J gene end by 5 bases; junction bases not matched to a gene: 8. CDR3 sequence reads: CASSKGLAGRLDTQYF. CDR3 bases: TGCGCCAGCAGCAAAGGACTAGCGGGGCGACTAGATACGCAGTATTTT.

The genes are TRBV2 and TRBJ2-7, with 7 bases that match TRBD2. Germline trimming cut 1 base from V and 3 bases from J; bases unmatched to any gene: 6. CDR1 is SNHLY and CDR2 is FYNNEI in the germline V gene. The length of the CDR3 is 15 residues. CDR3 region: CASSEGRDYFYEQYF. The CDR3, as DNA: TGTGCCAGCAGTGAAGGCCGGGACTATTTCTACGAGCAGTACTTC. The variable domain in full, completed from reference TRBV2 and TRBJ2-7, reads EPEVTQTPSHQVTQMGQEVILRCVPISNHLYFYWYRQILGQKVEFLVSFYNNEISEKSEIFDDQFSVERPDGSNFTLKIRSTKLEDSAMYFCASSEGRDYFYEQYFGPGTRLTVT.

Only one count was recorded for this clone. The CDR3 spells CASSLMGGYEQYF. For the CDR3, the DNA is TGTGCCAGCAGTTTAATGGGGGGATACGAGCAGTACTTC. V usage is TRBV28 and J usage is TRBJ2-7; TRBD2 is a possible D gene (6 bases). V was trimmed by 2 bases and J by 4 bases, leaving 9 bases between them. The CDR3 covers 13 residues. Germline CDR1 is MDHEN and CDR2 is SYDVKM.

CDR3 protein: CASSPTYRGTEAFF. The CDR3 DNA is TGCGCCAGCAGCCCTACGTACAGGGGCACTGAAGCTTTCTTT. The V and J genes are TRBV5-1 and TRBJ1-1, with 7 bases lining up with TRBD1. With V trimmed by 4 bases and J by 4 bases, 7 bases remained unmatched. CDR1 SGHRS and CDR2 YFSETQ come from the germline V gene. This CDR3 has 14 residues.